The 5 T cell receptor beta chains given below trace back to one sample, sequenced in a study of blood T cell repertoires in COVID-19. The protocol was immunoSEQ multiplex PCR, while the TCRdb copy is restricted to in-frame clones and leaves out a portion. The repertoire holds over 70,000 clones, with about 80% as singletons. What was sequenced was peripheral blood. The receptors originated from a man between 70 and 80 years old who had recovered from COVID-19.

The rearrangement joins TRBV19 to TRBJ2-7, with D tentatively TRBD2 (6 bases). V lost 7 bases to trimming and J lost 6 bases, with 16 bases between them. Germline V gives CDR1 LNHDA, CDR2 SQIVND (reference sequence). This CDR3 contains 13 residues. The CDR3 is CASNRREDSEQYF. CDR3 DNA sequence: TGTGCCAGTAATCGCAGGGAGGATTCCGAGCAGTACTTC.

The CDR3 nucleotides are TGTGCCAGCAGCCGCGGCGGTAGCACTGGAGAGACCCAGTACTTC. This codes for CASSRGGSTGETQYF. This chain joins TRBV3-1 (or the pseudogene TRBV3-2) and TRBJ2-5; D unresolved. Trimming shortened V by 4 bases and J by 4 bases, and 16 bases separated the two germline ends. CDR1 is LGHDT, CDR2 YNNKEL, per germline (reference sequence). The CDR3 runs 15 residues.

The CDR3 loop reads CATSRGAGDAYEQYF. Written as DNA, the CDR3 is TGTGCCACCAGCAGAGGGGCAGGTGACGCCTACGAGCAGTACTTC. The genes are TRBV15 and TRBJ2-7, with D unclear. The V and J ends lost 1 base and 2 bases respectively, with 12 bases between them. Germline loops: CDR1 LNHNV, CDR2 YYDKDF (reference sequence). CDR3 length: 15 residues. Filled out from reference TRBV15 and TRBJ2-7, the complete variable domain reads DAMVIQNPRYQVTQFGKPVTLSCSQTLNHNVMYWYQQKSSQAPKLLFHYYDKDFNNEADTPDNFQSRRPNTSFCFLDIRSPGLGDTAMYLCATSRGAGDAYEQYFGPGTRLTVT.

The CDR3 reads CASSFLGSGGGEKLFF. In nucleotides, the CDR3 is TGTGCCAGCAGCTTTTTAGGGTCAGGGGGCGGTGAAAAACTGTTTTTT. J is TRBJ1-4 and V is TRBV5-6, with 8 nucleotides matching TRBD1. This CDR3 comprises 16 residues. Trimming cost V 2 bases and J 7 bases; bases outside gene matches: 10. Germline loops: CDR1 SGHDT, CDR2 YYEEEE.

V is TRBV10-3 and J is TRBJ2-1; 8 positions match TRBD2. The junction had 11 bases not matched to a gene; V was cut back by 4 bases and J by 0 bases. Per germline, CDR1 ENHRY and CDR2 SYGVKD. The CDR3 has 18 residues. The CDR3 sequence: CAISASLAATSSYNEQFF. The DNA for the CDR3 is TGTGCCATCAGTGCATCACTAGCGGCCACGAGCTCCTACAATGAGCAGTTCTTC.